This T cell receptor beta chain stems from a study of T-cell reconstitution after alpha-beta-depleted transplantation in children. This sample's TCRbeta library carried unique molecular identifier barcodes. TCRdb called the PCR reads again in MiXCR, with one record for every CDR3 protein. This table has about 600,000 distinct CDR3 sequences, 10% to 15% appearing once. The CDR3 runs to 15 residues. Deletions cut 6 bases from V and 4 bases from J, with 20 bases between. Germline CDR1 and CDR2: SQVTM and ANQGSEA. The V call is TRBV29-1, the J call TRBJ2-3, with D uncertain. The sequence was obtained from a male patient between 10 and 17 years old who had a stem cell transplant for acute myeloid leukemia, so the T cells may come from the graft donor. This specimen was PBMCs, mostly from graft donor cells, taken 360 days after TCRalphabeta/CD19-depleted stem cell transplant. CDR3 sequence: CSVGEGALAADTQYF. CDR3 DNA: TGCAGCGTGGGCGAAGGAGCTTTGGCGGCAGATACGCAGTATTTT.